These T cell receptor beta chains were read from a single sample in a study of T cells in localized non-small cell lung cancer. Assay used: immunoSEQ multiplex PCR; TCRdb lists only in-frame clones, some missing. This table has tens of thousands of clones, around 81% appearing once. The sequencing here drew on PBMCs, taken before any cancer treatment. The receptors stem from a man aged 40 to 75 with stage II lung adenocarcinoma. Each CDR3 is given with its conserved first and last residue. The D gene is left open where the match is weak. Some rows have no size entry. The others give once, few or many, or a class for an expanded clone.

CDR3nt,CDR3aa,abundance,v_gene,len,d_gene,j_gene
TGTGCCAGCAGGACAGGGGGCAGATCCTACGAGCAGTACTTC,CASRTGGRSYEQYF,-,TRBV21-1,14,-,TRBJ2-7
TGTGCCAGCAGTTACGTTCCGCTGTTCACCCAAGAGACCCAGTACTTC,CASSYVPLFTQETQYF,-,TRBV6-5,16,-,TRBJ2-5
TGTGCCATTAAGCCCCGCACTAGTAGCCATTACAATCAGCCCCAGCATTTT,CAIKPRTSSHYNQPQHF,-,TRBV10-3,17,-,TRBJ1-5
TGCGCCAGTTCAGGGTTTTTGGACGAGCAGTACTTC,CASSGFLDEQYF,-,TRBV5-1,12,-,TRBJ2-7
TGTGCCAGCACCGCCAGGGGTCAGCATGGCTACACCTTC,CASTARGQHGYTF,-,TRBV25-1,13,-,TRBJ1-2
TGTGCCACCAGCAGAGATTGGGGGAGCGGGAGGCGTCACAATGAGCAGTTCTTC,CATSRDWGSGRRHNEQFF,-,TRBV15,18,TRBD2,TRBJ2-1
TGCAGCGTTGAAAATCCGCCACCGCCGGCCCTCCAAGAGACCCAGTACTTC,CSVENPPPPALQETQYF,-,TRBV29-1,17,-,TRBJ2-5
TGTGCCTGGAGGGACTGGGGGGCAACTAATGAAAAACTGTTTTTT,CAWRDWGATNEKLFF,-,TRBV30,15,-,TRBJ1-4
TGTGCCAGTAGTAAAGGACAGGGGGGCACCTACGAGCAGTACTTC,CASSKGQGGTYEQYF,-,TRBV19,15,TRBD1,TRBJ2-7
TGCGCCAGCAGCCAAGTGAGCGGCCCTTACAATGAGCAGTTCTTC,CASSQVSGPYNEQFF,-,TRBV4-3,15,-,TRBJ2-1
TGTGCCAGCAGCCCCGGACTAGCGGATTCCTACAATGAGCAGTTCTTC,CASSPGLADSYNEQFF,-,TRBV4-2,16,TRBD2,TRBJ2-1
TGTGCCTGGAGTGGGCCCATCTATGAGCAGTTCTTC,CAWSGPIYEQFF,-,TRBV30,12,-,TRBJ2-1
TGTGCCAGCTCACCGACAGGGGAAAGCTATGGCTACACCTTC,CASSPTGESYGYTF,few,TRBV18,14,TRBD1,TRBJ1-2
TGTGCCAGCAGTTTATCGGGGGGGTTTAGGGAAAAACTGTTTTTT,CASSLSGGFREKLFF,-,TRBV27,15,-,TRBJ1-4
TGTGCCAGTACCCTCGGGACAGGGGCTGGGTATAGCAATCAGCCCCAGCATTTT,CASTLGTGAGYSNQPQHF,few,TRBV19,18,TRBD1,TRBJ1-5
TGTGCCAGCAGTTTAACAGGGAAGAGTCAGCCCCAGCATTTT,CASSLTGKSQPQHF,-,TRBV28,14,-,TRBJ1-5
TGCGCCAGCAGCCCGGGAACAGGTGGCAATCAGCCCCAGCATTTT,CASSPGTGGNQPQHF,few,TRBV5-1,15,-,TRBJ1-5
TGTGCCAGTAGTCCTACAGGGTCCCGAAACACCATATATTTT,CASSPTGSRNTIYF,-,TRBV19,14,-,TRBJ1-3
TGTGCCAGCAGTTCACGACGGTTAAGCTCCTACAATGAGCAGTTCTTC,CASSSRRLSSYNEQFF,-,TRBV5-8,16,-,TRBJ2-1
TGCGCCAGCAGTATTGCAGGGGCAAGGGGCACTGAAGCTTTCTTT,CASSIAGARGTEAFF,-,TRBV10-1,15,-,TRBJ1-1
TGTGCCAGCAGGGAAACAGGGGCCGCCGGGGAGCTGTTTTTT,CASRETGAAGELFF,-,TRBV2,14,TRBD1,TRBJ2-2
TGTGCCAGCTCACCGTCGGGACAGATGAACACTGAAGCTTTCTTT,CASSPSGQMNTEAFF,-,TRBV18,15,TRBD1,TRBJ1-1
TGCGCCAGCAGCCAAACAGAGAACTATGGCTACACCTTC,CASSQTENYGYTF,-,TRBV4-1,13,-,TRBJ1-2
TGCGCCAGCAGCCAAGACTTGAACACCGGGGAGCTGTTTTTT,CASSQDLNTGELFF,-,TRBV4-3,14,-,TRBJ2-2
TGTGCCAGCAGTGCGACACTAGCGGGAGAGGGAGATACGCAGTATTTT,CASSATLAGEGDTQYF,-,TRBV6-1,16,TRBD2,TRBJ2-3
TGTGCCAGCAGTCCCAGACAGGGCAGGTATGGCTACACCTTC,CASSPRQGRYGYTF,-,TRBV28,14,TRBD1,TRBJ1-2
TGTGCCACCAGCACAAGACAGATCCCAGGTGAAAAACTGTTTTTT,CATSTRQIPGEKLFF,-,TRBV15,15,-,TRBJ1-4
TGTGCCAGCAGTAACACCGACACAGGGCCGTACGAGCAGTACTTC,CASSNTDTGPYEQYF,-,TRBV28,15,-,TRBJ2-7
TGCGCCAGCAGCCAAGATGCAGGGATCGCCACAGATACGCAGTATTTT,CASSQDAGIATDTQYF,-,TRBV4-3,16,-,TRBJ2-3
TGTGCCAGCACCTCACAGGGTCGGGAGACCCAGTACTTC,CASTSQGRETQYF,-,TRBV6-5,13,-,TRBJ2-5
TGTGCCAGCAGCCTCAATGAAAAACTGTTTTTT,CASSLNEKLFF,-,TRBV7-9,11,-,TRBJ1-4
TGTGCCAGCAGCCCCCGGGGGCTAGCGGGAGAGGCGAACACCGGGGAGCTGTTTTTT,CASSPRGLAGEANTGELFF,-,TRBV7-9,19,TRBD2,TRBJ2-2
TGTGCCAGCAGTGTAGGGCAGAACTCTGGAAACACCATATATTTT,CASSVGQNSGNTIYF,-,TRBV2,15,-,TRBJ1-3
TGTGCCAGCAGCATCGGACAGTATAATGAAAAACTGTTTTTT,CASSIGQYNEKLFF,-,TRBV7-9,14,-,TRBJ1-4
TGTGCCAGCAGCCAAGGATACACCCCCAATCAGCCCCAGCATTTT,CASSQGYTPNQPQHF,-,TRBV6-5,15,-,TRBJ1-5
TGTGCCAGCAGCTTAAACCCAGCGGGAGGGATGCCAGATACGCAGTATTTT,CASSLNPAGGMPDTQYF,-,TRBV7-3,17,TRBD2,TRBJ2-3
TGTGCCAGCAGCTCGGACATGAACACTGAAGCTTTCTTT,CASSSDMNTEAFF,few,TRBV7-9,13,-,TRBJ1-1
TGTGCCAGCAGTGAGGGCTACGAGCAGTACTTC,CASSEGYEQYF,-,TRBV6-1,11,-,TRBJ2-7
TGTGCCAGTAAGGAGTCTGGGGCCAACGTCCTGACTTTC,CASKESGANVLTF,-,TRBV6-6,13,-,TRBJ2-6
TGTGCCTGGAGTGTTGGGGATAGGAATGAAAAACTGTTTTTT,CAWSVGDRNEKLFF,-,TRBV30,14,-,TRBJ1-4
TGTGCCAGCAGCGCCGGGACTAGCATACACAATGAGCAGTTCTTC,CASSAGTSIHNEQFF,-,TRBV7-3,15,TRBD2,TRBJ2-1
TGTGCCAGCAGCCGGTTTGGGGGCTCGGATGAGCAGTTCTTC,CASSRFGGSDEQFF,few,TRBV14,14,-,TRBJ2-1
TGTGCCAGCAGCCCGGACGGGTACGAGCAGTACTTC,CASSPDGYEQYF,-,TRBV4-2,12,-,TRBJ2-7
TGTGCCAGCAGTGTGCAGGAGTCTGGAAACACCATATATTTT,CASSVQESGNTIYF,-,TRBV6-1,14,-,TRBJ1-3
TGCGCCAGCAGCCATTCCGGGACAGGGGATCAGCCCCAGCATTTT,CASSHSGTGDQPQHF,-,TRBV4-1,15,TRBD1,TRBJ1-5
TGTGCCAGCAGCTTGGCTTCAACCGAAAACATTCAGTACTTC,CASSLASTENIQYF,-,TRBV5-6,14,-,TRBJ2-4
TGTGCCAGCAGCTTGTTAGACCGGTCGAACACTGAAGCTTTCTTT,CASSLLDRSNTEAFF,-,TRBV5-6,15,-,TRBJ1-1
TGTGCCAGCAGTGAAGGAATACTAGCGGGAGGAGGGGCAGATACGCAGTATTTT,CASSEGILAGGGADTQYF,-,TRBV2,18,TRBD2,TRBJ2-3
TGTGCCAGCACCTTTGGGGGACAGGTTCGAAACACCATATATTTT,CASTFGGQVRNTIYF,once,TRBV28,15,TRBD1,TRBJ1-3
TGTGCCAGCAGTCGGGGGCTACCGGATTGGCAGCCCCAGCATTTT,CASSRGLPDWQPQHF,few,TRBV27,15,-,TRBJ1-5
TGTGCCAGTAGTATAGGGACAGGGAACTACGAGCAGTACTTC,CASSIGTGNYEQYF,-,TRBV19,14,TRBD1,TRBJ2-7